A selection of T cell receptor beta chains follows, all from one sample in a study of CD8 T cells in Susac syndrome. TCRdb recomputed calls from the immunoSEQ multiplex PCR reads with MiXCR, one row per CDR3 protein. The sample has 150,000 to 250,000 distinct CDR3 sequences, 90% to 95% seen once. Sequencing was done on a sample of CD4+ T cells from PBMCs. These receptor sequences come from a human donor with multiple sclerosis. Each CDR3 is given with its conserved first and last residue. A D gene is named only where the DNA matches it firmly. Only part of the rows carry a size: once, few, many, or a class if the clone is expanded.

TRBV7-2	.	.	TRBJ1-1	TGTGCCAGCAGCTTTTGGGAAAACACTGAAGCTTTCTTT	CASSFWENTEAFF
TRBV29-1	.	once	TRBJ2-7	TGCAGCGTTGACGGAACCTACGAGCAGTACTTC	CSVDGTYEQYF
TRBV7-9	.	.	TRBJ2-7	TGTGCCAGCAGCTTTTTTGGGGGCTCCTACGAGCAGTACTTC	CASSFFGGSYEQYF
TRBV30	.	few	TRBJ2-5	TGTGCCTGGAGTAAGGGTTTAGAGACCCAGTACTTC	CAWSKGLETQYF
TRBV29-1	.	.	TRBJ2-1	TGCAGCGTTGTGATGGGCTACAATGAGCAGTTCTTC	CSVVMGYNEQFF
TRBV30	.	few	TRBJ2-7	TGTGCCTGGAGTGCCCTTACGCCCTACGAGCAGTACTTC	CAWSALTPYEQYF
TRBV29-1	.	.	TRBJ1-2	TGCAGCGTTGCGGGCGGGTCCTTCTACACCTTC	CSVAGGSFYTF
TRBV12-5	.	.	TRBJ1-2	TGTGCTAGTGGTTTGGACTTCTATGGCTACACCTTC	CASGLDFYGYTF
TRBV20-1	.	.	TRBJ1-2	TGCAGTGCTAGAGTCACGAGGGAGTTCTATGGCTACACCTTC	CSARVTREFYGYTF
TRBV30	TRBD2	.	TRBJ2-7	TGTGCCTCAGCGGGAGGATCCGAGCAGTACTTC	CASAGGSEQYF
TRBV18	.	.	TRBJ1-4	TGTGCCAGCTCACCAACATTCGGCCCAACTAATGAAAAACTGTTTTTT	CASSPTFGPTNEKLFF
TRBV12-3/TRBV12-4	.	.	TRBJ1-2	TGTGCCAGCAGTACCTCGACAGCCCTTAACTATGGCTACACCTTC	CASSTSTALNYGYTF
TRBV19	.	few	TRBJ1-1	TGTGCCAGTAGTCCACGGGCGAACACTGAAGCTTTCTTT	CASSPRANTEAFF
TRBV9	TRBD2	.	TRBJ2-2	TGTGCCAGCAGTCTAGGACTAGTGGCCGGGGAGCTGTTTTTT	CASSLGLVAGELFF
TRBV3-1	.	.	TRBJ1-2	TGTGCCAGCAGCCAAGACCCTCATGGGGGCTACACCTTC	CASSQDPHGGYTF
TRBV27	.	.	TRBJ1-5	TGTGCCAGCAGGACTGCTAATAGGGGAATGGGGCCCCAGCATTTT	CASRTANRGMGPQHF
TRBV9	.	.	TRBJ2-2	TGTGCCAGCAGCGTAGCAAGTTACGGGGAGCTGTTTTTT	CASSVASYGELFF
TRBV20-1	TRBD2	.	TRBJ2-7	TGCAGTGCTTCCTCGCCAGCGGGAGTAACCTACGAGCAGTACTTC	CSASSPAGVTYEQYF
TRBV20-1	.	.	TRBJ1-1	TGCAGTGCTAGAGATCAACGGGGGGTTGAAGCTTTCTTT	CSARDQRGVEAFF
TRBV3-1	.	.	TRBJ2-5	TGTGCCAGCAGCGCCAGCGGACAAGAGACCCAGTACTTC	CASSASGQETQYF
TRBV20-1	TRBD1	.	TRBJ1-2	TGCAGTGCTAACACCGGGACCAGGGGGCGCGATGGCTACACCTTC	CSANTGTRGRDGYTF
TRBV7-6	TRBD1	.	TRBJ1-6	TGTGCCAGCAGCTTAGAACAGGGGATTTCACCCCTCCACTTT	CASSLEQGISPLHF
TRBV20-1	TRBD2	.	TRBJ2-1	TGCAGTGCTAGGTTGCTAGCGGGGCCCAATGAGCAGTTCTTC	CSARLLAGPNEQFF
TRBV15	.	.	TRBJ2-7	TGTGCCACCAGCTCCAACCTAGGGGACGAGCAGTACTTC	CATSSNLGDEQYF
TRBV10-3	.	.	TRBJ1-2	TGTGCCATCAAGGCCCCCCAAGGGGAAGCCTATGGCTACACCTTC	CAIKAPQGEAYGYTF
TRBV20-1	.	.	TRBJ2-6	TGCAGTGTCCCTAGCGGGACAGGGCACTACCCTGGGGCCAACGTCCTGACTTTC	CSVPSGTGHYPGANVLTF